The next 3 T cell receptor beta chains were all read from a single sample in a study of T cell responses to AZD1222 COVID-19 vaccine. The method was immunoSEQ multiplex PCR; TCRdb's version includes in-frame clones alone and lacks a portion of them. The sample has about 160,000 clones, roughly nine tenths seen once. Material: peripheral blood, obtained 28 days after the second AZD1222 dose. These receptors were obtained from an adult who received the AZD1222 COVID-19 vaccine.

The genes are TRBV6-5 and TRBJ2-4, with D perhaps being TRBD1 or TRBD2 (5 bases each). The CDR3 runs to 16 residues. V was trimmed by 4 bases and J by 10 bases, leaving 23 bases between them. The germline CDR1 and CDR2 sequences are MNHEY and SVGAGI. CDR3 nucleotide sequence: TGTGCCAGCAGTTTGGGGGTTGGGGTAGGCGGTGGTATTCAGTACTTC. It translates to CASSLGVGVGGGIQYF.

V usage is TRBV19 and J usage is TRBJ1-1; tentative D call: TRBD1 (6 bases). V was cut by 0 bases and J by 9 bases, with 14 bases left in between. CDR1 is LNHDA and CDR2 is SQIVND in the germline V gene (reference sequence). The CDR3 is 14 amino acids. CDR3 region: CASSIDRQGLQAFF. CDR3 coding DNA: TGTGCCAGTAGTATAGATCGCCAGGGGTTGCAAGCTTTCTTT.

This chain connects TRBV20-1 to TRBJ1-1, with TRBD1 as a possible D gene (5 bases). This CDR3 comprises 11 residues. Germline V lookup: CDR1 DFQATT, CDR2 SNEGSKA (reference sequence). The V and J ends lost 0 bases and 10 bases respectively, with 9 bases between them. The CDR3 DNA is TGCAGTGCTAGAGAACAGGCCCCAGCTTTCTTT. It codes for CSAREQAPAFF.